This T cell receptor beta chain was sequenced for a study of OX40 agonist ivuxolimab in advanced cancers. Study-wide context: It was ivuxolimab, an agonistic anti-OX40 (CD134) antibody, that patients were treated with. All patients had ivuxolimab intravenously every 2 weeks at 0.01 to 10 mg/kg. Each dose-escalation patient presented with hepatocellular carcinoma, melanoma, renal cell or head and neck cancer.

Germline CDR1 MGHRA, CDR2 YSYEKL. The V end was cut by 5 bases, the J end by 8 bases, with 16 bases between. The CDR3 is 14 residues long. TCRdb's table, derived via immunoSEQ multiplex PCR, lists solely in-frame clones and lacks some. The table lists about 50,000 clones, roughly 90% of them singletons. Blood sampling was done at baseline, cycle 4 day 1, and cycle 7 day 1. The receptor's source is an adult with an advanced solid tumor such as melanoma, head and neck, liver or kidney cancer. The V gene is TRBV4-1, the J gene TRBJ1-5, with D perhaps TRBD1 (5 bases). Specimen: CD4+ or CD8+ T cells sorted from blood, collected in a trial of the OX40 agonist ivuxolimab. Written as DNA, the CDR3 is TGCGCCAGCAGCGTAGTGGGGGGGTCGGAGCCCCAGCATTTT. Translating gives CASSVVGGSEPQHF.